What follows describes a single T cell receptor beta chain. Its antigen is not known. Each patient relapsed following autologous stem cell transplantation, and prior brentuximab vedotin exposure differed. Best outcomes ranged across complete response, partial response and progressive disease. The method was immunoSEQ multiplex PCR; TCRdb's version includes in-frame clones alone and lacks a portion of them. The sample contains approximately 150,000 clones, around 73% of which appear only once. These data are taken from a study of PD-1 blockade in classical Hodgkin lymphoma. Across the study: Every 2 weeks, patients had 3 mg/kg nivolumab intravenously. Broader study findings: Patients excluded were those beginning nivolumab under 1 year after ASCT. It was reported that newly diagnosed patients had less baseline TCR diversity than healthy donors.

V lost 5 bases and J lost 4, with 9 bases in between. Germline V gene sequence: CDR1 MDHEN, CDR2 SYDVKM. The CDR3 consists of 13 residues. The source was peripheral blood mononuclear cells (PBMCs), collected before the second cycle of nivolumab. The chain carries TRBV28 and TRBJ2-1; the D gene is possibly TRBD2 (5 bases). This receptor was taken from a human donor with classical Hodgkin lymphoma. The CDR3 here is CASSQGGYNEQFF. In nucleotides, the CDR3 is TGTGCCAGCAGTCAAGGAGGATACAATGAGCAGTTCTTC. The complete variable domain, with remaining parts taken from reference TRBV28 and TRBJ2-1, reads DVKVTQSSRYLVKRTGEKVFLECVQDMDHENMFWYRQDPGLGLRLIYFSYDVKMKEKGDIPEGYSVSREKKERFSLILESASTNQTSMYLCASSQGGYNEQFFGPGTRLTVL.